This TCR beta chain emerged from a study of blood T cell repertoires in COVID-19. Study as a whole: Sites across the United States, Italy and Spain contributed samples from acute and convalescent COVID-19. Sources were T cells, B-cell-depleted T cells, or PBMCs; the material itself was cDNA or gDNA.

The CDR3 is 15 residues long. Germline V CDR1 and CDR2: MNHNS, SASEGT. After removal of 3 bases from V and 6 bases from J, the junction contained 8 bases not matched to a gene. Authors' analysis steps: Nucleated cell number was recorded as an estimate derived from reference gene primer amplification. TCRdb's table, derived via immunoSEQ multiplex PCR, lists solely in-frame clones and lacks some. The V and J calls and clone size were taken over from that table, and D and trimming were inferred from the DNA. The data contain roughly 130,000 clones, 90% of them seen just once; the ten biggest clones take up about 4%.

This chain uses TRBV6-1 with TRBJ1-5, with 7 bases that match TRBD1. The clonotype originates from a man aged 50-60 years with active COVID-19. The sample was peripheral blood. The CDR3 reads CASSDGGGASQPQHF. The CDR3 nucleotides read TGTGCCAGCAGTGATGGAGGGGGCGCGAGTCAGCCCCAGCATTTT.